This entry lists 8 T cell receptor beta chains sequenced from one sample in a study of blood T cell repertoires in COVID-19. Libraries were prepared by immunoSEQ multiplex PCR; TCRdb keeps only in-frame clonotypes and omits some of them. The table records about 45,000 clones, 89% of them present only once. Material for sequencing was peripheral blood. These receptors came from a human donor in a cohort sampled during active COVID-19.

The chain is built from TRBV4-1 and TRBJ1-1, with 9 bases fitting TRBD1. The CDR3 extends over 19 amino acids. CDR1 MGHRA and CDR2 YSYEKL come from the germline V gene. V gave up 4 bases and J gave up 1 base; unmatched junction bases: 16. The CDR3 loop is CASSPVGYRGRDTNTEAFF. CDR3 bases: TGCGCCAGCAGCCCCGTAGGATACAGGGGGCGAGATACGAACACTGAAGCTTTCTTT.

This chain joins TRBV11-2 and TRBJ2-7; D unclear. Trimming stripped 1 base from V and 7 bases from J, with 5 bases between. In germline, CDR1 is SGHAT, CDR2 FQNNGV. The CDR3 loop spans 11 amino acids. CDR3: CASSLGLEQYF. The CDR3 coding sequence is TGTGCCAGCAGCTTAGGTCTGGAGCAGTACTTC.

The rearrangement uses TRBV29-1 and TRBJ1-1; 9 bases line up with TRBD1. This CDR3 is built from 13 residues. The germline V gene has CDR1 SQVTM and CDR2 ANQGSEA. V dropped 6 bases and J dropped 1; count of bases not matched to a gene: 3. The CDR3 reads CSVTGQGNTEAFF. CDR3 nucleotide sequence: TGCAGCGTCACGGGACAGGGGAACACTGAAGCTTTCTTT.

The rearrangement links TRBV27 to TRBJ1-2; tentative D call: TRBD1 (6 bases). The CDR3 length is 15 residues. Trimming cost V 3 bases and J 7 bases, with 18 bases left between them. Germline V CDR1 and CDR2: MNHEY, SMNVEV (reference sequence). This chain's CDR3 is CASSLGGLGGAGYTF. DNA of the CDR3: TGTGCCAGCAGTTTGGGGGGGCTGGGAGGGGCTGGCTACACCTTC.

The V gene is TRBV9, the J gene TRBJ2-1, with 8 bases identical to TRBD2. Per germline, CDR1 SGDLS and CDR2 YYNGEE. V trimming: 7 bases; J trimming: 9 bases; junction bases outside the gene matches: 6. The CDR3 is 12 residues long. As DNA, the CDR3 is TGTGCCAGCTCCGGGGGGGCCGGTGAGCAGTTCTTC. Amino acids: CASSGGAGEQFF. The whole variable domain, filled in from reference TRBV9 and TRBJ2-1, reads DSGVTQTPKHLITATGQRVTLRCSPRSGDLSVYWYQQSLDQGLQFLIQYYNGEERAKGNILERFSAQQFPDLHSELNLSSLELGDSALYFCASSGGAGEQFFGPGTRLTVL.

The chain joins TRBV5-1 to TRBJ1-5, with D unresolved. Germline CDR1 SGHRS, CDR2 YFSETQ. This CDR3 region has 14 residues. Trimming left V 0 bases short and J 4 bases short, with 8 bases between. The CDR3 loop reads CASSLDGVNQPQHF. CDR3 DNA: TGCGCCAGCAGCTTGGACGGAGTGAATCAGCCCCAGCATTTT.

The V gene is TRBV7-2, the J gene TRBJ2-2; D possibly corresponds to TRBD2 (7 bases). Germline V gene sequence: CDR1 SGHTA, CDR2 FQGNSA. Trimming left V 3 bases short and J 7 bases short, with 15 bases between. The CDR3 totals 15 residues. CDR3 DNA sequence: TGTGCCAGCAGCTTGTGGGGGGGACATTTCGGGGAGCTGTTTTTT. It translates to CASSLWGGHFGELFF.

The gene calls are TRBV27 and TRBJ2-1, with 9 bases matching TRBD2. Germline V gene lookup returns CDR1 MNHEY and CDR2 SMNVEV (reference sequence). The CDR3 covers 18 residues. With V trimmed by 1 base and J by 6 bases, 13 bases remained unmatched. CDR3 in amino acids: CASSLFRASGDLLNEQFF. The DNA for the CDR3 is TGTGCCAGCAGTTTATTCCGGGCTAGCGGGGATCTTCTCAATGAGCAGTTCTTC.